The source of this T cell receptor beta chain is a study of blood T cell repertoires in COVID-19. Study overall: Some COVID-19 samples were acute and others convalescent; all came from the United States, Italy and Spain. PBMCs, B-cell-depleted T cells, or T cells provided the cDNA or gDNA that made up the material.

The CDR3 has 13 residues. The junction had 2 bases not matched to a gene; V was cut back by 3 bases and J by 3 bases. Germline CDR1 is SGHTA and CDR2 is FQGTGA. In the source study's methods: How many nucleated cells were present was estimated from reference gene primer amplification. Produced via immunoSEQ multiplex PCR; TCRdb's table is partial and in-frame only. That table furnishes V, J and clone size, whereas the DNA furnished D and trimming. This sample has 120,000 to 150,000 clones, with 87% found just once. The TCR comes from a man older than 75 with acute or convalescent COVID-19. Sequencing was carried out using peripheral blood. The rearrangement joins TRBV7-3 to TRBJ2-7, with 7 bases identical to TRBD2. CDR3 sequence reads: CASSLSGGYEQYF. The CDR3 DNA sequence: TGTGCCAGCAGCTTGTCGGGGGGCTACGAGCAGTACTTC.